This passage covers 27 T cell receptor beta chains from one sample sequenced in a study of T cell repertoires in cytomegalovirus infection. From the reads, TCRdb called clonotypes with MiXCR, one entry per CDR3 protein. The sample holds approximately 750,000 distinct CDR3 sequences, approximately 40% seen once. Sample: PBMCs. These receptors originate from a human donor in good health (CMV status not recorded). Some clones in this sample may be carry-over from other donors' samples.

The table lists this clonotype with a few counts. The V call is TRBV28, the J call TRBJ2-1; D tentatively fits TRBD1 or TRBD2 (6 bases each). Germline lookup yields CDR1 MDHEN and CDR2 SYDVKM. Trimming left V 2 bases short and J 2 bases short, with 13 bases between. The CDR3 covers 16 residues. This CDR3 reads CASSLRYGGTYNEQFF. CDR3 DNA: TGTGCCAGCAGTTTACGGTACGGGGGCACCTACAATGAGCAGTTCTTC.

This chain joins TRBV27 and TRBJ2-1; 9 positions agree with TRBD2. Losses at the gene ends were 5 bases for V and 4 bases for J; bases not matched to a gene: 15. Germline CDR1 is MNHEY and CDR2 is SMNVEV (reference sequence). The CDR3 length is 18 residues. This CDR3 reads CASSPRGGTPGRYNEQFF. The CDR3 DNA sequence: TGTGCCAGCAGTCCGCGGGGGGGTACCCCGGGAAGGTACAATGAGCAGTTCTTC.

The chain has TRBV4-2 and TRBJ2-7; TRBD2 aligns across 7 bases. Germline V gene data show CDR1 as LGHNA and CDR2 as YNFKEQ. With 4 bases clipped from V and 2 bases from J, the junction kept 11 bases outside the gene matches. CDR3 length equals 16 residues. The CDR3 spells CASSPGVGGGTYEQYF. DNA for the CDR3: TGTGCCAGCAGCCCTGGGGTCGGCGGGGGAACCTACGAGCAGTACTTC.

Turning to this clonotype: Being one base from a much bigger clone, this may be a read error. Because the CDR3 is missing its conserved closing phenylalanine or tryptophan, this is likely a read error. J is TRBJ1-2 and V is TRBV7-9; 9 bases align to TRBD1. The CDR3 is made up of 15 amino acids. Germline-derived CDR1 and CDR2 are SEHNR and FQNEAQ (reference sequence). Germline trimming cut 5 bases from V and 8 bases from J; bases unmatched to any gene: 12. The CDR3 nucleotides read TGTGCCAGCAGCCTTGACCGGGACAGGGTTCAAGGCTACACCTTA. It specifies CASSLDRDRVQGYTL.

The CDR3 nucleotides are TGTGCCAGCAGTCATCGACAGGGCAATCAGCCCCAGCATTTT. Protein: CASSHRQGNQPQHF. This chain uses TRBV27 with TRBJ1-5, with D tentatively TRBD1 (6 bases). In germline, CDR1 is MNHEY, CDR2 SMNVEV (reference sequence). The V end was cut by 5 bases, the J end by 2 bases, with 10 bases between. CDR3 size: 14 residues.

This clonotype was found many times. J is TRBJ2-7 and V is TRBV7-2; a possible D gene is TRBD1 (6 bases). With 1 base removed from V and 0 bases from J, the gap between germline ends came to 10 bases. CDR3 length equals 15 residues. Germline CDR1 SGHTA, CDR2 FQGNSA. DNA of the CDR3: TGTGCCAGCAGCTTAGTAGGACAGAGCTCCTACGAGCAGTACTTC. It encodes CASSLVGQSSYEQYF.

The chain recombines TRBV27 with TRBJ2-2; 9 bases line up with TRBD2. This CDR3 has 15 residues. CDR1 is MNHEY and CDR2 is SMNVEV in the germline V gene (reference sequence). Trimming took 8 bases from V and 4 from J; bases not matched to a gene: 8. The DNA for the CDR3 is TGTGCCAGCGTGAGACTAGCGGAGATCACCGGGGAGCTGTTTTTT. Residues: CASVRLAEITGELFF.

The chain employs TRBV7-9 and TRBJ1-1; 10 nucleotides align to TRBD1. This CDR3 comprises 15 residues. Germline CDR1 SEHNR, CDR2 FQNEAQ (reference sequence). J lost 6 bases, V lost 5 bases, and 9 bases had no gene match. The CDR3 here is CASSGRDRGGAEAFF. CDR3 sequence (DNA): TGTGCCAGCAGCGGCCGGGACAGGGGAGGGGCTGAAGCTTTCTTT.

The rearrangement joins TRBV5-5 to TRBJ2-2; D possibly uses TRBD1 or TRBD2 (5 bases each). In germline, CDR1 is SGHKS, CDR2 YYEKEE (reference sequence). Trimming pared 0 bases from V and 4 bases from J, leaving 13 bases between. The CDR3 loop spans 16 amino acids. The CDR3 DNA sequence: TGTGCCAGCAGCTTGGAGACCGGGACGCCCACCGGGGAGCTGTTTTTT. This encodes CASSLETGTPTGELFF.

This clonotype occurred many times. V gene TRBV7-8 combines with J gene TRBJ1-1; tentative D call: TRBD1 (5 bases). CDR3 size: 12 residues. Germline-derived CDR1 and CDR2 are SGHVS and FQNEAQ. V lost 5 bases and J 9 bases, leaving 13 bases between the germline ends. For the CDR3, the DNA is TGTGCCAGCAGCCTATGGGGACTCCAAGCTTTCTTT. It is translated as CASSLWGLQAFF.

This clonotype was seen a few times. This chain uses TRBV4-2 with TRBJ2-3, with TRBD2 identical over 11 bases. V was pared by 0 bases and J by 6 bases, with 8 bases of the junction left unmatched. This CDR3 is 17 amino acids long. The germline V gene encodes CDR1 LGHNA and CDR2 YNFKEQ. The CDR3 reads CASSQDALAGVRDTQYF. CDR3 nucleotide sequence: TGTGCCAGCAGCCAAGATGCACTAGCGGGAGTTAGGGATACGCAGTATTTT.

This clonotype was observed many times. The genes are TRBV7-9 and TRBJ1-1; unclear D gene. The V and J ends lost 5 bases and 4 bases respectively, with 11 bases between them. Germline values: CDR1 SEHNR, CDR2 FQNEAQ (reference sequence). The CDR3 loop spans 13 amino acids. The CDR3 region has the DNA TGTGCCAGCAGCGTATCATTGGGCACTGAAGCTTTCTTT. Translation gives CASSVSLGTEAFF.

At least ten counts were recorded for this clonotype. This rearrangement joins TRBV7-2 to TRBJ2-3; the match to TRBD1 covers 7 bases. The CDR3 contains 17 residues. Looked up from germline, CDR1 is SGHTA and CDR2 is FQGNSA. V shed 1 base and J 5 bases; nucleotides not matched to a gene: 12. The CDR3 here is CASSLVYRGQPGDTQYF. For the CDR3, the DNA is TGTGCCAGCAGCTTAGTTTATAGGGGACAGCCTGGAGATACGCAGTATTTT.

As for this clonotype: No conserved phenylalanine or tryptophan ends this CDR3, so it is likely a read error. The chain combines TRBV4-2 with TRBJ1-2; 11 nucleotides match TRBD1. This CDR3 has 16 residues. V trimming: 2 bases; J trimming: 6 bases; junction bases outside the gene matches: 8. CDR1 is LGHNA, CDR2 YNFKEQ, per germline. The CDR3 nucleotides read TGTGCCAGCAGCCAAACCGGGACAGGGGGAGAGCATGGCTACACCTTA. This encodes CASSQTGTGGEHGYTL.

This clonotype appeared a few times. The chain uses TRBV5-6 and TRBJ2-1, with D unclear. From germline, CDR1 is SGHDT and CDR2 YYEEEE. This CDR3 is built from 17 residues. Trimming removed 0 bases at V and 8 bases at J, with 21 bases between. The CDR3 spells CASSLAILDGPWDEQFF. CDR3 bases: TGTGCCAGCAGCTTGGCCATTCTTGACGGCCCTTGGGATGAGCAGTTCTTC.

This clonotype was counted at least ten times. The V and J genes are TRBV7-2 and TRBJ2-1; D gene ambiguous. V dropped 5 bases and J dropped 5 bases, with 13 bases sitting between them. The CDR3 has 14 amino acids. Germline V gene lookup returns CDR1 SGHTA and CDR2 FQGNSA. CDR3 sequence: CASSPRLSNNEQFF. CDR3 nucleotide sequence: TGTGCCAGCAGCCCGCGGTTGTCGAACAATGAGCAGTTCTTC.

This clonotype was counted ten times or more. The chain has TRBV7-2 and TRBJ2-5; D is unresolved. The CDR3 contains 14 residues. The V end lost 5 bases, the J end lost 4 bases, and 14 bases lay between the germline ends. Germline V gene sequence: CDR1 SGHTA, CDR2 FQGNSA. In DNA, the CDR3 is TGTGCCAGCAGCCCCCGCCCGACCACAGAGACCCAGTACTTC. Amino acids: CASSPRPTTETQYF.

The table lists this clonotype with a few counts. The chain links TRBV2 to TRBJ2-7, with D perhaps matching TRBD1 (5 bases). The V and J ends lost 6 bases and 2 bases respectively, with 8 bases between them. This CDR3 has 12 residues. Germline V gives CDR1 SNHLY, CDR2 FYNNEI. This CDR3 is CASSRVAYEQYF. CDR3 nucleotide sequence: TGTGCCAGCAGCAGGGTCGCCTACGAGCAGTACTTC.

The V and J genes are TRBV6-2 or TRBV6-3 and TRBJ2-6; perhaps TRBD2 as D (5 bases). The CDR3 extends over 17 amino acids. Trimming shortened V by 5 bases and J by 0 bases, and 14 bases separated the two germline ends. CDR1 and CDR2 from the germline V gene are MNHEY and SVGEGT. The CDR3 region has the DNA TGTGCCAGCAGTGGAGGTTCCCACTTCTCTGGGGCCAACGTCCTGACTTTC. Protein sequence: CASSGGSHFSGANVLTF.

As regards this clonotype: Mismatch with germline at one junction end may stem from a read error. This sequence joins TRBV7-8 and TRBJ2-3; a weak D match, TRBD2 (5 bases). The CDR3 has 18 amino acids. CDR1 SGHVS and CDR2 FQNEAQ come from the germline V gene. CDR3 amino acids: CDSSLAREARGSTDTKYF. The CDR3 bases are TGTGACAGCAGCTTAGCGCGAGAGGCTAGAGGGAGCACAGATACTAAGTATTTT.

This clonotype was counted ten times or more. The V gene is TRBV12-3 or TRBV12-4, the J gene TRBJ1-3, with D unclear. With 3 bases removed from V and 3 bases from J, the gap between germline ends came to 3 bases. The CDR3 totals 12 residues. The DNA for the CDR3 is TGTGCCAGCAGTTTTGGTGGAAACACCATATATTTT. This encodes CASSFGGNTIYF.

This clonotype was counted ten times or more. This rearrangement joins TRBV7-2 to TRBJ1-1; 7 nucleotides agree with TRBD1. CDR1 SGHTA and CDR2 FQGNSA come from the germline V gene. Trimming cost V 1 base and J 13 bases; bases outside gene matches: 6. This CDR3 is built from 12 residues. CDR3 DNA sequence: TGTGCCAGCAGCTTAGATCACAGGGGAGGTTTCTTT. Translating it yields CASSLDHRGGFF.

There are a few counts of this clonotype. The chain uses TRBV28 and TRBJ2-7; D unclear. The CDR3 is made up of 13 amino acids. V was shortened by 6 bases and J by 3 bases, with 12 bases between the two germline ends. Germline CDR1 is MDHEN and CDR2 is SYDVKM. Here the CDR3 reads CASSPTRYYEQYF. In nucleotides, the CDR3 is TGTGCCAGCAGCCCTACCCGGTACTACGAGCAGTACTTC.

The chain couples TRBV12-3 or TRBV12-4 to TRBJ2-2, with D possibly matching TRBD2 (7 bases). This CDR3 spans 15 amino acids. With 6 bases removed from V and 10 bases from J, the gap between germline ends came to 21 bases. The chain's CDR3 is CASSRPGGRAEELFF. As DNA, the CDR3 is TGTGCCAGCAGCAGACCGGGGGGCCGCGCCGAGGAGCTGTTTTTT.

Written as DNA, the CDR3 is TGTGCCATCAGTGAGTCGGTGGGGACTAGCGGAACCACAGATACGCAGTATTTT. It codes for CAISESVGTSGTTDTQYF. The chain has TRBV10-3 and TRBJ2-3; 11 bases fit TRBD2. V was clipped by 0 bases and J by 2 bases; unmatched bases: 7. Germline V CDR1 and CDR2: ENHRY, SYGVKD. This CDR3 has 18 amino acids.

This clonotype has more than one count but fewer than ten. The chain employs TRBV7-2 and TRBJ2-1; 12 positions match TRBD2. The CDR3 is made up of 20 amino acids. V shed 5 bases, J shed 0 bases, and the junction held 14 bases outside the gene matches. CDR1 and CDR2 from the germline V gene are SGHTA and FQGNSA. The CDR3 DNA is TGTGCCAGCAGCACACGGACTAGCGGGACTTTTTTGGGCTCCTACAATGAGCAGTTCTTC. Protein sequence: CASSTRTSGTFLGSYNEQFF.

This rearrangement joins TRBV28 to TRBJ2-1, with TRBD1 as a possible D gene (6 bases). Germline lookup yields CDR1 MDHEN and CDR2 SYDVKM. Deletions cut 7 bases from V and 7 bases from J, with 23 bases between. The CDR3 runs to 16 residues. In DNA form, the CDR3 reads TGTGCCAGCAACGTCCCCCAAACAGGGATGGGGAATGAGCAGTTCTTC. As protein: CASNVPQTGMGNEQFF.